One T cell receptor beta chain is described in this entry. The Seattle site enrolled patients during active infection and followed them longitudinally. In the authors' methods: Scientists estimated how many nucleated cells there were by amplifying reference gene primers. TCRdb's table, derived via immunoSEQ multiplex PCR, lists solely in-frame clones and lacks some. D and trimming were read from the DNA, whereas the V and J calls and clone size are those reported in that table. The repertoire holds about 370,000 clones, with around 90% as singletons. V was cut by 2 bases and J by 1 base, with 11 bases left in between. The CDR3 sequence is 15 residues long. CDR1 and CDR2 from the germline V gene are SGHTA and FQGNSA. This entry comes from a study of blood T cell repertoires in COVID-19. Across the whole study: Both acute and convalescent COVID-19 samples were obtained from the United States, Italy and Spain. PBMCs, B-cell-depleted T cells, or T cells were the source of the cDNA or gDNA that made up the material.

Source material: peripheral blood. The sequence was collected from a woman aged 25-40 years with COVID-19, enrolled during active disease. This sequence joins TRBV7-2 and TRBJ1-2; D uncertain. The CDR3: CASSLRRAGNYGYTF. The CDR3 coding sequence is TGTGCCAGCAGCTTACGGCGGGCTGGTAACTATGGCTACACCTTC.